The 28 T cell receptor beta chains listed next were all sequenced from one sample in a study of regulatory T cells in long-lasting Graves disease (dated by TCRdb to about 2021). This sample's time point label indicates: newly diagnosed GD, antithyroid drugs for less than 3 months. For both TCR sequencing and RNA sequencing, RNA was extracted from PBMCs in TRIzol. The library relied on multiplex PCR. Sequencing was carried out with an Illumina HiSeq 4000. To build TCR beta libraries, CDR3 regions were amplified by Arm-PCR using iRepertoire HTBI primers. The public reads were reanalyzed by TCRdb: fastp trimming at Q25, MiXCR alignment, in-frame beta chains only. Each CDR3 protein appears once, grouped with its most common genes and DNA. Recorded for this sample are 400,000 to 500,000 distinct CDR3 sequences; 15% of them occurred a single time. Roughly 7.7% of the sample comes from the top ten. This sample also appeared in a second study, on T cells in Graves' hyperthyroidism and ophthalmopathy.

The sequencing here drew on peripheral blood mononuclear cells (PBMCs), taken at new diagnosis, from a patient treated with antithyroid drugs. Every receptor here comes from a woman aged 40 to 50 with Graves disease. Donor details come from another sample of the same person, matched by shared clones.

This clonotype was counted at least ten times. This chain uses TRBV2 with TRBJ2-1; possible D gene TRBD1, 6 bases. In germline, CDR1 is SNHLY, CDR2 FYNNEI. The CDR3 is 16 amino acids. V lost 2 bases, J lost 1 base, and 12 bases lay in between. Written as DNA, the CDR3 is TGTGCCAGCAGTGAACCGACAGGCTATTCCTACAATGAGCAGTTCTTC. Translating it yields CASSEPTGYSYNEQFF.

This clonotype has just one count. The chain joins TRBV29-1 to TRBJ2-1, with 8 positions matching TRBD2. J was trimmed by 2 bases and V by 6 bases; bases with no gene match: 9. The CDR3 is made up of 15 amino acids. The V gene's germline CDR1 is SQVTM and CDR2 ANQGSEA. The CDR3: CSVDSGTRAYNEQFF. DNA for the CDR3: TGCAGCGTCGACTCCGGGACTAGAGCCTACAATGAGCAGTTCTTC.

This clonotype was found many times. V is TRBV12-3 or TRBV12-4 and J is TRBJ2-3; D uncertain. With 6 bases removed from V and 6 bases from J, the gap between germline ends came to 10 bases. This CDR3 is built from 12 residues. The CDR3: CASSPVTDTQYF. As DNA, the CDR3 is TGTGCCAGCAGCCCCGTGACGGATACGCAGTATTTT.

This CDR3 is CASSSGTSALGELFF. Here the CDR3 DNA reads TGCGCCAGCAGCTCCGGGACTAGCGCTCTCGGGGAGCTGTTTTTT. The chain has TRBV5-1 and TRBJ2-2, with 10 nucleotides matching TRBD2. With V trimmed by 3 bases and J by 7 bases, 6 bases remained unmatched. Germline assignment: CDR1 SGHRS and CDR2 YFSETQ. The CDR3 sequence is 15 residues long. Drawing the rest from reference TRBV5-1 and TRBJ2-2, the complete variable domain is KAGVTQTPRYLIKTRGQQVTLSCSPISGHRSVSWYQQTPGQGLQFLFEYFSETQRNKGNFPGRFSGRQFSNSRSEMNVSTLELGDSALYLCASSSGTSALGELFFGEGSRLTVL.

This clonotype was found many times. The chain has TRBV5-4 and TRBJ2-7; the D is unclear. V shed 1 base and J shed 3 bases, with 8 bases lying between them. Germline CDR1 and CDR2: SGHNT and YYREEE (reference sequence). This CDR3 spans 13 amino acids. The CDR3 sequence is CASSLMGLYEQYF. CDR3 coding DNA: TGTGCCAGCAGCTTGATGGGCCTCTACGAGCAGTACTTC.

In this sample, this clonotype turned up many times. The genes are TRBV6-2 or TRBV6-3 and TRBJ2-7; 7 bases agree with TRBD1. The CDR3 runs 18 residues. Germline values: CDR1 MNHEY, CDR2 SVGEGT. The V and J ends lost 4 bases and 3 bases, in that order; junction bases with no gene match: 18. The CDR3 DNA sequence: TGTGCCAGCAGTTCCGGTGGACAGGAGCATCCCCTCCTCTACGAGCAGTACTTC. Its protein is CASSSGGQEHPLLYEQYF.

This clonotype has ten or more counts. This chain links TRBV9 with TRBJ2-5, with 11 bases identical to TRBD1. Germline loops: CDR1 SGDLS, CDR2 YYNGEE. Trimming at V came to 4 bases and at J to 5 bases, leaving 7 bases not matched to a gene. The CDR3 extends over 15 amino acids. CDR3 bases: TGTGCCAGCAGCTTCCGGACAGGGGGCGCGGAGACCCAGTACTTC. It encodes CASSFRTGGAETQYF.

The rearrangement uses TRBV12-3 or TRBV12-4 and TRBJ2-5; D unclear. V was shortened by 5 bases and J by 5 bases, with 12 bases between the two germline ends. The length of the CDR3 is 13 residues. The CDR3 is CASSRARRETQYF. The DNA of the CDR3 is TGTGCCAGCAGTCGCGCCCGTAGGGAGACCCAGTACTTC.

This clonotype has at least ten counts. CDR3 in amino acids: CASRPIGQGKDEQYF. In DNA form, the CDR3 reads TGTGCCAGCAGACCTATTGGACAGGGTAAGGACGAGCAGTACTTC. V usage is TRBV28 and J usage is TRBJ2-7; 8 bases match TRBD1. Germline trimming cut 6 bases from V and 5 bases from J; bases unmatched to any gene: 12. CDR1 is MDHEN and CDR2 is SYDVKM in the germline V gene. The CDR3 length is 15 residues.

This clonotype has a count of ten or more. This CDR3 is CASSAGDRPSYEQYF. The CDR3 DNA follows: TGTGCCAGCAGTGCCGGGGACAGGCCTTCCTACGAGCAGTACTTC. This sequence joins TRBV28 and TRBJ2-7; 8 bases are a match to TRBD1. The CDR3 spans 15 residues. The trim removed 5 bases at V and 1 base at J, leaving 7 bases unmatched. Germline V gene sequence: CDR1 MDHEN, CDR2 SYDVKM.

There are many counts of this clonotype. The rearrangement links TRBV20-1 to TRBJ2-7, with a possible D match to TRBD2 (6 bases). V was cut by 0 bases and J by 3 bases, with 15 bases left in between. Germline-derived CDR1 and CDR2 are DFQATT and SNEGSKA (reference sequence). The CDR3 runs 15 residues. Here the CDR3 DNA reads TGCAGTGCTAGAGAAGGGCAGGGAGGTCTCTACGAGCAGTACTTC. Encoded protein: CSAREGQGGLYEQYF.

The chain is built from TRBV20-1 and TRBJ2-4, with D possibly TRBD1 on 6 matching bases. Germline V lookup: CDR1 DFQATT, CDR2 SNEGSKA (reference sequence). Between the trimmed V and J ends, which lost 0 bases and 8 bases, there was a span of 14 bases. The CDR3 contains 14 residues. The chain's CDR3 is CSARDRAEGDIQYF. In DNA, the CDR3 is TGCAGTGCTAGAGATCGGGCCGAGGGGGACATTCAGTACTTC.

This clonotype has only a few counts. The rearrangement joins TRBV27 to TRBJ2-2; D might be TRBD2 (5 bases). The CDR3 totals 13 residues. Germline CDR1 reads MNHEY; CDR2 reads SMNVEV (reference sequence). Trimming shortened V by 7 bases and J by 6 bases, and 12 bases separated the two germline ends. CDR3 loop: CASTVGLPGELFF. The CDR3 DNA is TGTGCCAGCACGGTCGGACTCCCCGGGGAGCTGTTTTTT.

The table lists this clonotype with a few counts. V gene TRBV14 combines with J gene TRBJ1-2, with D unclear. The CDR3 has 14 amino acids. The germline V and J ends were trimmed by 3 bases and 4 bases, with 12 bases remaining between them. CDR1 is SGHDN and CDR2 is FVKESK in the germline V gene. The CDR3 sequence: CASSQDTASYGYTF. In DNA, the CDR3 is TGTGCCAGCAGCCAGGATACAGCTTCCTATGGCTACACCTTC.

This clonotype has ten or more counts. The genes are TRBV5-1 and TRBJ2-3; 9 bases line up with TRBD2. CDR3 length equals 15 residues. The ends lost 4 bases at V and 1 base at J; junction bases unmatched: 4. The V gene's germline CDR1 is SGHRS and CDR2 YFSETQ. The CDR3 reads CASSVAGAGTDTQYF. CDR3 DNA: TGCGCCAGCAGCGTAGCGGGAGCAGGCACAGATACGCAGTATTTT.

V usage is TRBV15 and J usage is TRBJ1-5; D unclear. The V and J ends lost 3 bases and 4 bases respectively, with 4 bases between them. CDR3 length equals 12 residues. Germline V gene sequence: CDR1 LNHNV, CDR2 YYDKDF (reference sequence). CDR3 sequence reads: CATSSNNQPQHF. CDR3 nucleotides: TGTGCCACCAGCAGTAATAATCAGCCCCAGCATTTT.

This clonotype has a handful of counts. The chain recombines TRBV20-1 with TRBJ2-1; TRBD1 agrees at 8 bases. CDR1 DFQATT and CDR2 SNEGSKA come from the germline V gene (reference sequence). The CDR3 runs 16 residues. The V and J ends lost 5 bases and 6 bases, in that order; junction bases with no gene match: 15. The CDR3 loop reads CSAPVLGTGRTNEQFF. The CDR3 nucleotides read TGCAGTGCTCCAGTTCTCGGGACAGGACGGACCAATGAGCAGTTCTTC.

This clonotype was picked up many times. The gene calls are TRBV5-5 and TRBJ2-7; TRBD1 matches 10 bases. The germline CDR1 and CDR2 sequences are SGHKS and YYEKEE (reference sequence). The CDR3 covers 15 residues. Trimming cost V 2 bases and J 3 bases; bases outside gene matches: 5. CDR3 region: CASSFPDRGVYEQYF. CDR3 bases: TGTGCCAGCAGCTTCCCGGACAGGGGGGTCTACGAGCAGTACTTC.

V and J are TRBV4-3 and TRBJ2-3, with 11 bases lining up with TRBD2. Germline CDR1 is LGHNA and CDR2 is YSLEER. This CDR3 is built from 16 residues. The V segment lost 3 bases and the J segment 2 bases; nucleotides outside the gene matches: 4. Here the CDR3 reads CASSHATSGVTDTQYF. The CDR3 DNA sequence: TGCGCCAGCAGCCACGCGACTAGCGGGGTCACAGATACGCAGTATTTT.

This clonotype was seen at least ten times. J is TRBJ2-5 and V is TRBV6-1; D gene unclear. The CDR3 runs to 14 residues. Germline V gives CDR1 MNHNS, CDR2 SASEGT. Trimming took 6 bases from V and 4 from J, leaving 15 bases between them. CDR3 nucleotide sequence: TGTGCCAGCAGCCCGGAGTACCGGCGAGAGACCCAGTACTTC. Translation gives CASSPEYRRETQYF.

This clonotype was detected ten times or more. The chain employs TRBV28 and TRBJ1-5, with a weak D call TRBD1 (5 bases). Trimming removed 6 bases at V and 6 bases at J, with 12 bases between. In germline, CDR1 is MDHEN, CDR2 SYDVKM. This CDR3 region has 13 residues. CDR3 in amino acids: CASSQYRFQPQHF. CDR3 in DNA: TGTGCCAGCAGCCAATACAGGTTTCAGCCCCAGCATTTT.

This clonotype was detected only a few times. The chain links TRBV30 to TRBJ2-7, with TRBD1 as a possible D gene (6 bases). Trimming pared 2 bases from V and 0 bases from J, leaving 17 bases between. Germline V lookup: CDR1 GTSNPN, CDR2 SVGIG (reference sequence). The CDR3 length is 16 residues. CDR3 residues: CAWSPRPGHSSYEQYF. DNA of the CDR3: TGTGCCTGGAGTCCTAGACCGGGACACAGCTCCTACGAGCAGTACTTC.

The V call is TRBV20-1, the J call TRBJ2-1; 7 bases align to TRBD1. J was trimmed by 10 bases and V by 0 bases; bases with no gene match: 9. Germline CDR1 reads DFQATT; CDR2 reads SNEGSKA (reference sequence). The CDR3 spans 14 residues. CDR3 in DNA: TGCAGTGCTAGAGACGAGGGGGCTAGGAAAGAGCAGTTCTTC. This gives the protein CSARDEGARKEQFF.

V usage is TRBV19 and J usage is TRBJ2-5, with no clear D. V dropped 4 bases and J dropped 5 bases, with 11 bases sitting between them. The CDR3 is 13 residues long. Germline loops: CDR1 LNHDA, CDR2 SQIVND (reference sequence). The CDR3 spells CASSREGRETQYF. CDR3 nucleotides: TGTGCCAGTAGTAGAGAAGGCAGGGAGACCCAGTACTTC.

Note on this clonotype: Given the absence of the conserved phenylalanine or tryptophan at the CDR3 end, a read error is likely. The chain couples TRBV4-1 to TRBJ2-7, with TRBD1 matching over 9 bases. With V trimmed by 4 bases and J by 3 bases, 10 bases remained unmatched. The germline CDR1 and CDR2 sequences are MGHRA and YSYEKL. The length of the CDR3 is 16 residues. The CDR3 bases are TGCGCCAGCAGCCCGAGGGAGGGACAGGGAGACTACGAGCAGTACTCC. Amino acid sequence: CASSPREGQGDYEQYS.

V is TRBV6-1 and J is TRBJ2-1, with a tentative D call TRBD1 (6 bases). V lost 6 bases and J 3 bases, leaving 15 bases between the germline ends. Germline CDR1 and CDR2: MNHNS and SASEGT. The CDR3 contains 15 residues. CDR3 DNA sequence: TGTGCCAGCAGCACCGGGACAATTAACTACAATGAGCAGTTCTTC. This codes for CASSTGTINYNEQFF.

This clonotype has just a few counts. The rearrangement links TRBV19 to TRBJ2-1, with a weak D call TRBD1 (6 bases). Trimming shortened V by 3 bases and J by 5 bases, and 26 bases separated the two germline ends. CDR3 length: 19 residues. Germline CDR1 LNHDA, CDR2 SQIVND (reference sequence). The DNA for the CDR3 is TGTGCCAGTAGTATGCGAGGGGGTGGGTGGGCAGGTCGTGACAATGAGCAGTTCTTC. Amino acids: CASSMRGGGWAGRDNEQFF.

This clonotype has a count of ten or more. The V gene is TRBV12-3 or TRBV12-4, the J gene TRBJ1-1; D uncertain. CDR3 length equals 12 residues. V was pared by 5 bases and J by 7 bases, with 11 bases between. DNA of the CDR3: TGTGCCAGCAGTCAGTTGTGGGGTGAAGCTTTCTTT. It translates to CASSQLWGEAFF.